Shown below are 2 T cell receptor beta chains from a single sample sequenced in a study of blood T cells in healthy people across ages. The use of a sample-barcoded 5' primer and a J-beta primer mix characterized a second PCR of 7 to 11 cycles. TCRdb reprocessed the 5' RACE reads with MiXCR, giving one entry per CDR3 protein. The sample has about 640,000 distinct CDR3 sequences; 58% are singletons. Source material: blood. These receptors originate from a man aged 60-69 years in good health.

The rearrangement joins TRBV6-5 to TRBJ2-5; TRBD1 matches at 8 bases. Judging by the DNA end, TRBJ2-7 fits better; the J call may be wrong. From germline, CDR1 is MNHEY and CDR2 SVGAGI. The CDR3 runs 15 residues. The CDR3 here is CASSYLGQGVHEQYF. The CDR3 coding sequence is TGTGCCAGCAGTTACCTCGGACAGGGTGTCCACGAGCAGTACTTC.

The chain's CDR3 is CASSYSGERGYTF. CDR3 bases: TGTGCCAGCAGTTACTCAGGGGAACGCGGCTACACCTTC. This chain links TRBV6-6 with TRBJ1-2, with D possibly being TRBD1 (5 bases). Trimming took 0 bases from V and 8 from J, leaving 10 bases between them. The germline V gene has CDR1 MNHNY and CDR2 SVGAGI (reference sequence). CDR3 length: 13 amino acids.